This T cell receptor beta chain was recovered during a study of OX40 agonist ivuxolimab in advanced cancers. Looking at the study overall: Patients treated during dose escalation were battling hepatocellular carcinoma, melanoma, renal cell or head and neck cancer. Points from the study as a whole: Normalized T-cell clonal expansion was also low in some nonresponders. Expanded peripheral T cells had an undetermined antigen specificity.

Details on this clone: Its antigen remains unknown.

Clones were sequenced by immunoSEQ multiplex PCR, and TCRdb holds only the in-frame ones, with some missing. This table has over 60,000 clones, roughly 88% appearing once. This CDR3 region has 14 residues. With 0 bases removed from V and 4 bases from J, the gap between germline ends came to 8 bases. The germline V gene has CDR1 SGHNT and CDR2 YYREEE (reference sequence). Researchers took blood at baseline, on cycle 4 day 1, and on cycle 7 day 1. The sequencing here drew on CD4+ or CD8+ T cells sorted from blood, taken in a trial of the OX40 agonist ivuxolimab. This sequence joins TRBV5-4 and TRBJ2-1; D is ambiguous. This clonotype was obtained from an adult with an advanced solid tumor such as melanoma, head and neck, liver or kidney cancer. The CDR3 reads CASSLAWDYNEQFF. The DNA for the CDR3 is TGTGCCAGCAGCTTGGCCTGGGATTACAATGAGCAGTTCTTC.